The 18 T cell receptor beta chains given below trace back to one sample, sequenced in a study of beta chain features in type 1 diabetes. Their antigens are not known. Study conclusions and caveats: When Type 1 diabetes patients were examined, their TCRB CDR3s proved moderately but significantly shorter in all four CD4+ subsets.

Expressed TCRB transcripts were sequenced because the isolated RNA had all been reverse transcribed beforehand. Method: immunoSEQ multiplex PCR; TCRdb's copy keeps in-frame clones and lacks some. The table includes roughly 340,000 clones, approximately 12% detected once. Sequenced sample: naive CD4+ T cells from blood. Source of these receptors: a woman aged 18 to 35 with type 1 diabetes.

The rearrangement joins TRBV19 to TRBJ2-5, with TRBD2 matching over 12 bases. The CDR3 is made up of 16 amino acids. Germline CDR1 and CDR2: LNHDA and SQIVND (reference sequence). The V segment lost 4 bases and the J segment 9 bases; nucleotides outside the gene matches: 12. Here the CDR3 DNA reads TGTGCCAGTAGTACCTTGACTAGCGGGAGTAGTGGGGCCCAGTACTTC. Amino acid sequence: CASSTLTSGSSGAQYF.

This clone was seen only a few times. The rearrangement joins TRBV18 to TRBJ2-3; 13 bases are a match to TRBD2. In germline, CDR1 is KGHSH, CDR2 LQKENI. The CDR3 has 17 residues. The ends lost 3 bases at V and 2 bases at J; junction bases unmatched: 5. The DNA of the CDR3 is TGTGCCAGCTCACCTGCGGGACTAGCGGGGACCACAGATACGCAGTATTTT. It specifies CASSPAGLAGTTDTQYF.

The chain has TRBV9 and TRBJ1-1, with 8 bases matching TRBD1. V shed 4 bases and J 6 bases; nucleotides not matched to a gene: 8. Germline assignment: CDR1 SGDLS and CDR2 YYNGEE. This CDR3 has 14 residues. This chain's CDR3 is CASSPHRGKPEAFF. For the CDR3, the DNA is TGTGCCAGCAGCCCCCACAGGGGGAAGCCTGAAGCTTTCTTT.

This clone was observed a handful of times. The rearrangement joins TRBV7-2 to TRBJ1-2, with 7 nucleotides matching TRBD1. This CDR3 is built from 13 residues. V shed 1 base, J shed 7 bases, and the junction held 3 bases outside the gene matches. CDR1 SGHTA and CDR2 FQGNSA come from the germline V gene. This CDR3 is CASSLDRTGGYTF. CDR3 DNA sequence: TGTGCCAGCAGCTTAGACCGGACAGGTGGCTACACCTTC.

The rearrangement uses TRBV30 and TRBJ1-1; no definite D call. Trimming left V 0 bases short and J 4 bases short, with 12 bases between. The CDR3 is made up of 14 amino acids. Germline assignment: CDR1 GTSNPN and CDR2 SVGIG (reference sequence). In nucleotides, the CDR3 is TGTGCCTGGAGTGTTAAGGGAGCCTTCACTGAAGCTTTCTTT. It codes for CAWSVKGAFTEAFF.

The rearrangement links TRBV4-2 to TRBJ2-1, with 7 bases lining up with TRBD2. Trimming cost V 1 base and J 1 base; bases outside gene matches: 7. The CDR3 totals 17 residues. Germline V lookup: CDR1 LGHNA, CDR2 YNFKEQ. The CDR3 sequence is CASSQGPTSDSYNEQFF. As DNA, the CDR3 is TGTGCCAGCAGCCAAGGCCCCACTAGCGATTCCTACAATGAGCAGTTCTTC.

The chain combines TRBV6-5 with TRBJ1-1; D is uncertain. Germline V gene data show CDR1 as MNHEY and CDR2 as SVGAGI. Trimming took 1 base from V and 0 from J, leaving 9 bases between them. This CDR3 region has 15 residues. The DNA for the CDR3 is TGTGCCAGCAGTTACTTTGGAGTTATGAACACTGAAGCTTTCTTT. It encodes CASSYFGVMNTEAFF.

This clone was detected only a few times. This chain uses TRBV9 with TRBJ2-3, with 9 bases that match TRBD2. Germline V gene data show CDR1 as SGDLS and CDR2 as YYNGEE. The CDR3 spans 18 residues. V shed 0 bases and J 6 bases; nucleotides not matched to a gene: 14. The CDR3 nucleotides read TGTGCCAGCAGCGTAGGTGGTAGCGGGGGCCTCCGGCCGGATACGCAGTATTTT. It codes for CASSVGGSGGLRPDTQYF.

CDR3 loop: CASSYRARMNTEAFF. The CDR3 DNA follows: TGTGCCAGCAGTTACAGAGCTAGAATGAACACTGAAGCTTTCTTT. V is TRBV6-5 and J is TRBJ1-1; D gene ambiguous. V gave up 2 bases and J gave up 0 bases, with 10 bases separating them. Per the germline V gene, CDR1 is MNHEY and CDR2 is SVGAGI. The CDR3 covers 15 residues.

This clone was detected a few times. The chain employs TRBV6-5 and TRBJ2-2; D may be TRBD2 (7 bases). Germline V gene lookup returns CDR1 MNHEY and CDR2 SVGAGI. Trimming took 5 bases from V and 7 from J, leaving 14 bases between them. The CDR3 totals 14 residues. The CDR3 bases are TGTGCCAGCAGTGAACGGGGGGCTAGCGGGGAGCTGTTTTTT. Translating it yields CASSERGASGELFF.

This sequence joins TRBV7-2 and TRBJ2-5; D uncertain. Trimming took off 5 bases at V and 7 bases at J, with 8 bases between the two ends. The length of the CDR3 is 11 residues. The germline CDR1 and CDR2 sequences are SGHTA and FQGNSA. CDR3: CASSDRRTQYF. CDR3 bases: TGTGCCAGCAGCGATCGGAGGACCCAGTACTTC.

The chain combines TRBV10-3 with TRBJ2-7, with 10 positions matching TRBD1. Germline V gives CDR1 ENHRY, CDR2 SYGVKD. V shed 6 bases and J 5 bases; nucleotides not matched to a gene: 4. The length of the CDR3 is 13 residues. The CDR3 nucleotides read TGTGCCATCAGGGGGACAGGGGAGCACGAGCAGTACTTC. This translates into CAIRGTGEHEQYF.

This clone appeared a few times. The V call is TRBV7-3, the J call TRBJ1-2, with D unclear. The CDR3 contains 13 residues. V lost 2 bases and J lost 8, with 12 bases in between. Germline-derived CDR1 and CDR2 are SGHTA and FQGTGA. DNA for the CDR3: TGTGCCAGCAGCTTACCCGGAGATGGCGGCTACACCTTC. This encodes CASSLPGDGGYTF. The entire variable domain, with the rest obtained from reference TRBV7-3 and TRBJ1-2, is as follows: GAGVSQTPSNKVTEKGKYVELRCDPISGHTALYWYRQSLGQGPEFLIYFQGTGAADDSGLPNDRFFAVRPEGSVSTLKIQRTERGDSAVYLCASSLPGDGGYTFGSGTRLTVV.

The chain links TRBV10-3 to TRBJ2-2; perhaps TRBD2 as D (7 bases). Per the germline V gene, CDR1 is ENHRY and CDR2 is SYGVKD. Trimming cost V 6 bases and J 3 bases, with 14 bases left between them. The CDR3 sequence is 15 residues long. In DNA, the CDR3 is TGTGCCATCAGCCCTCAGGGGAGGGACACCGGGGAGCTGTTTTTT. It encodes CAISPQGRDTGELFF.

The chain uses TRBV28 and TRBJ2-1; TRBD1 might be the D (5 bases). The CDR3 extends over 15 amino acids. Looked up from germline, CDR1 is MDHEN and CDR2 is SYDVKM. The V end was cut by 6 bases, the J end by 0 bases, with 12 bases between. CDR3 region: CASSPLDSSYNEQFF. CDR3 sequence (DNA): TGTGCCAGCAGCCCTCTTGACAGCTCCTACAATGAGCAGTTCTTC.

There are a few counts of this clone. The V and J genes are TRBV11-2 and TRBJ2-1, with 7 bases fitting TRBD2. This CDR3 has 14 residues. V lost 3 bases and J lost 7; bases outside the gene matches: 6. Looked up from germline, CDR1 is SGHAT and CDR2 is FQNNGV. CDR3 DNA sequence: TGTGCCAGCAGCTTCATCGGGGAGGGGAATGAGCAGTTCTTC. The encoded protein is CASSFIGEGNEQFF.

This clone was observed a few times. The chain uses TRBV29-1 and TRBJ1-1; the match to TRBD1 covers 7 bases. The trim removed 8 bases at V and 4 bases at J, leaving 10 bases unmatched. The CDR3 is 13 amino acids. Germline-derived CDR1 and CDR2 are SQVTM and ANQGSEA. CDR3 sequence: CSTQTGIFTEAFF. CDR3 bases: TGCAGCACCCAGACAGGGATATTCACTGAAGCTTTCTTT.

DNA of the CDR3: TGCGCCAGCAGCCAAGGAAGAGGGAGGGCCGTCTACGAGCAGTACTTC. Translated, it gives CASSQGRGRAVYEQYF. The chain joins TRBV4-1 to TRBJ2-7, with 7 bases lining up with TRBD2. From germline, CDR1 is MGHRA and CDR2 YSYEKL. V lost 1 base to trimming and J lost 3 bases; unmatched junction nucleotides: 9. There are 16 residues in the CDR3.